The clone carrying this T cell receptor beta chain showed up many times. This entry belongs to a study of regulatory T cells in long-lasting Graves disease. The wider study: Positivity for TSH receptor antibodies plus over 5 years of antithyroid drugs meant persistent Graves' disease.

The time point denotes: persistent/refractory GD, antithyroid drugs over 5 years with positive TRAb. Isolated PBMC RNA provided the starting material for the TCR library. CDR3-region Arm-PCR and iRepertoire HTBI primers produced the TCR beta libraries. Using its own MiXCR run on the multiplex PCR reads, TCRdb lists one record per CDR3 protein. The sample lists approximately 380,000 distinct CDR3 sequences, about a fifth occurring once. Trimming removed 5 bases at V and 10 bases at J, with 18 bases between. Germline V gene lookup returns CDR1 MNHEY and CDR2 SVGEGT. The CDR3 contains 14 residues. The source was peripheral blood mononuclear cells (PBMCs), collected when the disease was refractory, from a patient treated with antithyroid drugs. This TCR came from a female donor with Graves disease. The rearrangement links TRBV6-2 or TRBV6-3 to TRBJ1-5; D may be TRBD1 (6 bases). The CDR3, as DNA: TGTGCCAGCAGTGAAGGGGGTTTCCTGGTCCCCCAGCATTTT. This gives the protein CASSEGGFLVPQHF.